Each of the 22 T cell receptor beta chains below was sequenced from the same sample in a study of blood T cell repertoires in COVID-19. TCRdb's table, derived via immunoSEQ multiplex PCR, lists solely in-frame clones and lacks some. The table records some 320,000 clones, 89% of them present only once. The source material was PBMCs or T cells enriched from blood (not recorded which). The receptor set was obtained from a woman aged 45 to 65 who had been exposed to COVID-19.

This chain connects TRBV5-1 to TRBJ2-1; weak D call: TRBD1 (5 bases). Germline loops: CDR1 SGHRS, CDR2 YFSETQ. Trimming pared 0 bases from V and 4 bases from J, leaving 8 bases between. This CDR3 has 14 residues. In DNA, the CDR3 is TGCGCCAGCAGCTTGGGACGGACATACAATGAGCAGTTCTTC. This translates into CASSLGRTYNEQFF.

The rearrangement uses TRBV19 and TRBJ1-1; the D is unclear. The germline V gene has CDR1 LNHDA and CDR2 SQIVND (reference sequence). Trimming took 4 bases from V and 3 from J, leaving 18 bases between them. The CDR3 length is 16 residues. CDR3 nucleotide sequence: TGTGCCAGTAGTAAGGTGGCACTACGGGGAGACACTGAAGCTTTCTTT. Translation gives CASSKVALRGDTEAFF.

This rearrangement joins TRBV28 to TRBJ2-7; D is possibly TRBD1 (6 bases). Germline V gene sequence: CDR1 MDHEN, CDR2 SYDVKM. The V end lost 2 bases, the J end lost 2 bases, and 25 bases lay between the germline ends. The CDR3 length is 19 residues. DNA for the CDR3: TGTGCCAGCAGTTTAGATCCACCCGCGGTGGACAGAGAGACCTACGAGCAGTACTTC. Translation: CASSLDPPAVDRETYEQYF.

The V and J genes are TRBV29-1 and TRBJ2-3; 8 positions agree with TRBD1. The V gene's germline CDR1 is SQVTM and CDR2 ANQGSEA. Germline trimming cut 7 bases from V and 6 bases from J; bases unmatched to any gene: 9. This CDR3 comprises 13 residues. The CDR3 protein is CSATTGVGDTQYF. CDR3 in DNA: TGCAGCGCAACGACAGGGGTCGGTGATACGCAGTATTTT.

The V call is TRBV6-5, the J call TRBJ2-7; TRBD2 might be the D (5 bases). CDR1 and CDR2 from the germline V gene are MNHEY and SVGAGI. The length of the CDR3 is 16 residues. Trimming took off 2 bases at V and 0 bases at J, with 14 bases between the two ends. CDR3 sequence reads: CASSYQDSASSYEQYF. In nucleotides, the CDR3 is TGTGCCAGCAGTTACCAGGACTCAGCGAGCTCCTACGAGCAGTACTTC.

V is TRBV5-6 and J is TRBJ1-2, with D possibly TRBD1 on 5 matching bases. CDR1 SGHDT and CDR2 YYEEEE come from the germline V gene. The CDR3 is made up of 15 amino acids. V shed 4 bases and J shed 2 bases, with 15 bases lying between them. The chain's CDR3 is CASSPIGAENYGYTF. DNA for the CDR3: TGTGCCAGCAGCCCTATAGGGGCGGAAAACTATGGCTACACCTTC.

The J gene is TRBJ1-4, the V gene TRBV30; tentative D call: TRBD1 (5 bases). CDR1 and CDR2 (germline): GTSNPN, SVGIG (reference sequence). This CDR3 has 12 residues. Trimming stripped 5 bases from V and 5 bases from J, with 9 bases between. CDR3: CAWDRRNEKLFF. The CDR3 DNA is TGTGCCTGGGACAGACGAAATGAAAAACTGTTTTTT.

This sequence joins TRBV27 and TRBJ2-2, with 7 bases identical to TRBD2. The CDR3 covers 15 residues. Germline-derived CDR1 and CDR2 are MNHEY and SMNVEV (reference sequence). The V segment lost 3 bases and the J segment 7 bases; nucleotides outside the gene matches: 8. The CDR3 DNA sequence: TGTGCCAGCAGTTTGGGGGGGTTCGGTAGCGGGGAGCTGTTTTTT. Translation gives CASSLGGFGSGELFF.

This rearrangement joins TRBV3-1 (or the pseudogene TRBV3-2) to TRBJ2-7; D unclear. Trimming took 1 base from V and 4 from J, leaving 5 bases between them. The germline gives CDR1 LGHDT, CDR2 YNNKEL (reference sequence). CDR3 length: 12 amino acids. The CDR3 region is CASSQVPYEQYF. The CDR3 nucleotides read TGTGCCAGCAGCCAAGTCCCGTACGAGCAGTACTTC.

CDR3 nucleotides: TGTGCCAGTAGTTCAACTCCTGGAAACACCATATATTTT. Protein sequence: CASSSTPGNTIYF. This chain connects TRBV19 to TRBJ1-3; D is undetermined. Germline V gives CDR1 LNHDA, CDR2 SQIVND (reference sequence). V lost 5 bases to trimming and J lost 2 bases, with 7 bases between them. This CDR3 has 13 residues.

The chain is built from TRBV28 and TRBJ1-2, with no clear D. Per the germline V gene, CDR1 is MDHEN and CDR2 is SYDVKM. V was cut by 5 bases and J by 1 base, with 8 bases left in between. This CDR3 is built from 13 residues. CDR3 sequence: CASSLRINYGYTF. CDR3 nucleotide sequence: TGTGCCAGCAGTCTAAGAATTAACTATGGCTACACCTTC.

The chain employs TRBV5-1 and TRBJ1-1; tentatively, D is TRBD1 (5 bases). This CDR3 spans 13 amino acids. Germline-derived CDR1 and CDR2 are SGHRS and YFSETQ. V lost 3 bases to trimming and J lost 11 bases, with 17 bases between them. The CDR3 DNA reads TGCGCCAGCAGCTACTTCCAGGGCATTAATGCTTTCTTT. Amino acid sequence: CASSYFQGINAFF.

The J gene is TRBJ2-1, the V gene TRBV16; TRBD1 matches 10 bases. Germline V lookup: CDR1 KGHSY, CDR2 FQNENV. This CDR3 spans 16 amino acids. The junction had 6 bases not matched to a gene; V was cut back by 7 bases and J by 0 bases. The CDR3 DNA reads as TGTGCCAGCACCACAGGACAGGGGGGCTCCTACAATGAGCAGTTCTTC. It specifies CASTTGQGGSYNEQFF.

CDR3 region: CASSLMGSLTDTQYF. The CDR3 DNA reads as TGTGCCAGCAGCTTAATGGGTAGCCTCACAGATACGCAGTATTTT. The J gene is TRBJ2-3, the V gene TRBV7-9; D gene ambiguous. V lost 2 bases and J lost 2, with 11 bases in between. Germline V lookup: CDR1 SEHNR, CDR2 FQNEAQ (reference sequence). This CDR3 spans 15 amino acids.

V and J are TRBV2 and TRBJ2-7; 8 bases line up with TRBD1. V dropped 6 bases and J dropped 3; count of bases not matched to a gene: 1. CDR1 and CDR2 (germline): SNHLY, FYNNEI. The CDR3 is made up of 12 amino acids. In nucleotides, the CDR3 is TGTGCCAGCAGCGGGACAGGCTACGAGCAGTACTTC. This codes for CASSGTGYEQYF. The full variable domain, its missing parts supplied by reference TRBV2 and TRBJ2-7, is EPEVTQTPSHQVTQMGQEVILRCVPISNHLYFYWYRQILGQKVEFLVSFYNNEISEKSEIFDDQFSVERPDGSNFTLKIRSTKLEDSAMYFCASSGTGYEQYFGPGTRLTVT.

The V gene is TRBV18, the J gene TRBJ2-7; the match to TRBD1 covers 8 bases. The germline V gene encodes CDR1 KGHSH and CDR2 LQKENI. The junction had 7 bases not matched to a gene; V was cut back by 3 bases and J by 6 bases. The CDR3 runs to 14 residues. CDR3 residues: CASSPGQAQGEQYF. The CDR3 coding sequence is TGTGCCAGCTCACCGGGACAGGCCCAAGGCGAGCAGTACTTC.

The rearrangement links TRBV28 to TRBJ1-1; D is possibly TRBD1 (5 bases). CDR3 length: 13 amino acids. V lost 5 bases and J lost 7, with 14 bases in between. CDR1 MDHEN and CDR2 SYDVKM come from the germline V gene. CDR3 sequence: CASSLRVTSEAFF. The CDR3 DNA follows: TGTGCCAGCAGTCTCAGGGTTACGAGTGAAGCTTTCTTT.

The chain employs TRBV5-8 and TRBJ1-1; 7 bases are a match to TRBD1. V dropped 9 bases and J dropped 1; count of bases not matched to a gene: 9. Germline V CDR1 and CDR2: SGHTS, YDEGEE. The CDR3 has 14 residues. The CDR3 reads CATTERDRNTEAFF. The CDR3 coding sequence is TGTGCCACGACGGAACGGGACAGGAACACTGAAGCTTTCTTT.

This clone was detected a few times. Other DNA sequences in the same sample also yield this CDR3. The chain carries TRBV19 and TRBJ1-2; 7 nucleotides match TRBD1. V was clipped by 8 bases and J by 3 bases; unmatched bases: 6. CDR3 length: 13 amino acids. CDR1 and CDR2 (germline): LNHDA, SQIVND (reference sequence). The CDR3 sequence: CASSLRGDYGYTF. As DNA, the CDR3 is TGTGCCAGTTCGCTCAGGGGGGACTATGGCTACACCTTC.

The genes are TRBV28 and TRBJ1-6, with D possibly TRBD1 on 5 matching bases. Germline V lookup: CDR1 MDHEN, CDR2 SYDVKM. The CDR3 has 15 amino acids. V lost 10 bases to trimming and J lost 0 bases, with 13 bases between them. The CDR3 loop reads CATSGDHSYNSPLHF. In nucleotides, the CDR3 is TGTGCCACTTCGGGGGATCACTCCTATAATTCACCCCTCCACTTT.

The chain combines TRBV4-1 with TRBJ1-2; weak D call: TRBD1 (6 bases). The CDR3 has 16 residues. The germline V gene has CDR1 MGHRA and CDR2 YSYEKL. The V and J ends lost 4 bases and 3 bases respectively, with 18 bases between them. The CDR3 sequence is CASSLRPDREDYGYTF. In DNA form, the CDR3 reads TGCGCCAGCAGCCTCCGACCGGACAGAGAAGACTATGGCTACACCTTC.

The CDR3 loop is CASSLLITVGYGYTF. The CDR3 DNA reads as TGTGCCAGCAGCCTTTTAATCACAGTCGGCTATGGCTACACCTTC. This chain joins TRBV5-8 and TRBJ1-2; D is ambiguous. The V end lost 4 bases, the J end lost 4 bases, and 17 bases lay between the germline ends. The length of the CDR3 is 15 residues. From germline, CDR1 is SGHTS and CDR2 YDEGEE.